The sequence of this T cell receptor (beta chain) was determined in a study of CD8+CD57+ T cells in acquired aplastic anemia. In the study overall: An average of roughly 2.9 ug of DNA was obtained from sorted CD4+ and CD8+ cells. On average, healthy donors gave 9.5 million to 14 million reads for CD4+ cells. Study-wide points: Common to patients and controls were twenty-nine CD8+ CDR3 sequences. Levels of CD8+ Simpson's diversity were not significantly distinct in patients versus controls.

According to the study, genomic DNA was the template for TCR beta VDJ and CDR3 profiling. TCRdb called the reads again in MiXCR, with one record for every CDR3 protein. The profile shows 350,000 to 450,000 distinct CDR3 sequences, about two thirds of them singletons. The CDR3 has 16 residues. Germline assignment: CDR1 SEHNR and CDR2 FQNEAQ (reference sequence). This clonotype has just one count. The antigen remains unidentified. The junction shows a germline mismatch at one end, possibly a read error. The specimen was sorted CD4+, CD8+, or CD8+CD57+ T cells (not recorded which) from PBMCs. The source of this sequence is a human donor in good health, serving as a control. The chain uses TRBV7-9 and TRBJ1-4; 9 bases are a match to TRBD1. CDR3 coding DNA: TGCGCCAGCAGCCAAGGATCCGGACAGGGGAGCTACGAGCTGTTTTTT. It translates to CASSQGSGQGSYELFF.